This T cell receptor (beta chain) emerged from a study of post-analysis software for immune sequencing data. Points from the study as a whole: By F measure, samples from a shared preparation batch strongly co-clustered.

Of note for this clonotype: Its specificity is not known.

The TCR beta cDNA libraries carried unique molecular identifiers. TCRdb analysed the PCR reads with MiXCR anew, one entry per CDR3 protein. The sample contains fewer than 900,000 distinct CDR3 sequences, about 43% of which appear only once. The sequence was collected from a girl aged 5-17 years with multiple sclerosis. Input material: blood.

CDR3 protein: CAWSRQGAWETQYF. CDR3 in DNA: TGTGCCTGGAGTCGACAGGGGGCCTGGGAGACCCAGTACTTC. The chain uses TRBV30 and TRBJ2-7; TRBD1 aligns across 10 bases. Matching the DNA end better, TRBJ2-5 makes the J call doubtful. The CDR3 has 14 residues. The V gene's germline CDR1 is GTSNPN and CDR2 SVGIG (reference sequence).